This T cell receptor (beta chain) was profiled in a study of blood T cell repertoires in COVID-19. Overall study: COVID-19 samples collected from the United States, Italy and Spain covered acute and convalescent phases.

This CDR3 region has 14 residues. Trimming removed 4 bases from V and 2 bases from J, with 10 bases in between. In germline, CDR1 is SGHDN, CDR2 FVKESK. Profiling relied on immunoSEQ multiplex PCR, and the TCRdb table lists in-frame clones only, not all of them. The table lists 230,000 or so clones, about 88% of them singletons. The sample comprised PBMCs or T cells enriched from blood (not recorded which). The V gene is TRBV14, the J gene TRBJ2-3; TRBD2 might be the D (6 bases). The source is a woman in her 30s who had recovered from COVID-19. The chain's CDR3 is CASSRGDFTDTQYF. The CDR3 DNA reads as TGTGCCAGCAGCCGGGGGGACTTCACAGATACGCAGTATTTT. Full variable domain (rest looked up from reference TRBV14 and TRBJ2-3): EAGVTQFPSHSVIEKGQTVTLRCDPISGHDNLYWYRRVMGKEIKFLLHFVKESKQDESGMPNNRFLAERTGGTYSTLKVQPAELEDSGVYFCASSRGDFTDTQYFGPGTRLTVL.